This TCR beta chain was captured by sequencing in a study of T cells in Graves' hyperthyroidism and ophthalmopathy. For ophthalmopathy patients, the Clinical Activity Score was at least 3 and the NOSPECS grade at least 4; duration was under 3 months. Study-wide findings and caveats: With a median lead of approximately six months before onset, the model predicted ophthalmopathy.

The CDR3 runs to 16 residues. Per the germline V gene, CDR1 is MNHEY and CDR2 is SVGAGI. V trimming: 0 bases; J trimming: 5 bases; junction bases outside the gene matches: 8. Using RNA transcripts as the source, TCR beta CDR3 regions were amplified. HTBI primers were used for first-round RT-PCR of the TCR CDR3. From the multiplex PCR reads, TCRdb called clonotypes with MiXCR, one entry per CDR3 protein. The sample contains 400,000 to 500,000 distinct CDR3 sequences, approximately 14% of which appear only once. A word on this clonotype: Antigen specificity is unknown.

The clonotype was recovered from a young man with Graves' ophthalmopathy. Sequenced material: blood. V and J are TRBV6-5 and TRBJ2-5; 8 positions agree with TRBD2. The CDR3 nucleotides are TGTGCCAGCAGTTACTCGATGACTAGCGCGGGGGAGACCCAGTACTTC. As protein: CASSYSMTSAGETQYF.